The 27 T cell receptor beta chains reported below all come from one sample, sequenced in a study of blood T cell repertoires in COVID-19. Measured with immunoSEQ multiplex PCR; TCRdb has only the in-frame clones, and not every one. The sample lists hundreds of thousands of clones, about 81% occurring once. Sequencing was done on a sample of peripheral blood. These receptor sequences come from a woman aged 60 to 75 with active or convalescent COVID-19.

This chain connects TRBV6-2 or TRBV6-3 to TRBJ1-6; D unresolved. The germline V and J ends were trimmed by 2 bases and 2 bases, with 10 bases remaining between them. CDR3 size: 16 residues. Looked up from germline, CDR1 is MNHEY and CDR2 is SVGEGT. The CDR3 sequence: CASSYRGVTYNSPLHF. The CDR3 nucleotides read TGTGCCAGCAGTTACCGCGGGGTCACCTATAATTCACCCCTCCACTTT.

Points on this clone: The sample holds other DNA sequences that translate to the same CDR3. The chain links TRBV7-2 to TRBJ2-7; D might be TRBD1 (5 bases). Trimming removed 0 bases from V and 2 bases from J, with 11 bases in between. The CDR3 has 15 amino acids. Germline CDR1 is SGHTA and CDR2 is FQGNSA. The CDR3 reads CASSLAPQGAYEQYF. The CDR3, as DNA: TGTGCCAGCAGCTTAGCGCCTCAGGGCGCCTACGAGCAGTACTTC.

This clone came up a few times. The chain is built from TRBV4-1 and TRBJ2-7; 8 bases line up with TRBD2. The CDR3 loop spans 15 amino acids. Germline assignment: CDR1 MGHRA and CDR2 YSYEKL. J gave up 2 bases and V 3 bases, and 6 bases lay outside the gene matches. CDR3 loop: CASSHQRGSPYEQYF. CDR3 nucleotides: TGCGCCAGCAGCCACCAGCGGGGGTCGCCCTACGAGCAGTACTTC.

The CDR3 sequence is CASSAAGTGDLKQYF. The CDR3 DNA reads TGTGCCAGCAGCGCAGCCGGGACAGGGGACTTAAAGCAGTACTTC. The chain is built from TRBV7-3 and TRBJ2-7, with 10 bases identical to TRBD1. V trimming: 5 bases; J trimming: 8 bases; junction bases outside the gene matches: 12. CDR3 length: 15 amino acids. Germline-derived CDR1 and CDR2 are SGHTA and FQGTGA. Full variable domain (missing parts from reference TRBV7-3 and TRBJ2-7): GAGVSQTPSNKVTEKGKYVELRCDPISGHTALYWYRQSLGQGPEFLIYFQGTGAADDSGLPNDRFFAVRPEGSVSTLKIQRTERGDSAVYLCASSAAGTGDLKQYFGPGTRLTVT.

The CDR3 DNA is TGTGCCAGCAGCTCCCCCCCGGGCAGGGGGCGCGGCTCTGGGGCCAACGTCCTGACTTTC. Its protein product is CASSSPPGRGRGSGANVLTF. V usage is TRBV27 and J usage is TRBJ2-6; 8 bases are a match to TRBD1. CDR1 MNHEY and CDR2 SMNVEV come from the germline V gene (reference sequence). V was pared by 6 bases and J by 0 bases, with 16 bases of the junction left unmatched. This CDR3 region has 20 residues.

CDR3 in DNA: TGCGCCAGCAGCTTGGGGCTAGCGGGGTATAACAATGAGCAGTTCTTC. It specifies CASSLGLAGYNNEQFF. The rearrangement joins TRBV5-1 to TRBJ2-1; 9 nucleotides match TRBD2. Per germline, CDR1 SGHRS and CDR2 YFSETQ. V dropped 0 bases and J dropped 5; count of bases not matched to a gene: 6. The CDR3 loop spans 16 amino acids.

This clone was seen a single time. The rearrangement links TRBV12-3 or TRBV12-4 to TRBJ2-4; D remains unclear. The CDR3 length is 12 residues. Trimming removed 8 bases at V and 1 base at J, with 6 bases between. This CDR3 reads CASCYAKNIQYF. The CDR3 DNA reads TGTGCCAGCTGCTACGCCAAAAACATTCAGTACTTC.

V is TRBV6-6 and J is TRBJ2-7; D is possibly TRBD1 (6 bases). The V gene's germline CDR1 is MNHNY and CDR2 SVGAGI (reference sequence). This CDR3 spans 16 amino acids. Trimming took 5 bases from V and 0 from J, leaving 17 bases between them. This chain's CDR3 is CASSRTNTGYSYEQYF. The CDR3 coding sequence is TGTGCCAGCAGTCGTACGAATACAGGGTACTCCTACGAGCAGTACTTC.

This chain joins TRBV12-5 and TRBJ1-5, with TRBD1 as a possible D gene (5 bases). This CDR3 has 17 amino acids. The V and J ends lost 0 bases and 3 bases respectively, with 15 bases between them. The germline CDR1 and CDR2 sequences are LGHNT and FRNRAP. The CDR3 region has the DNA TGTGCTAGTGGTTTGGTAGTGGGGCAGCCTTACAATCAGCCCCAGCATTTT. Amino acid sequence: CASGLVVGQPYNQPQHF.

CDR3 protein: CASSQVGAASTGELFF. The CDR3 DNA reads as TGTGCCAGCTCACAAGTGGGGGCCGCGAGCACCGGGGAGCTGTTTTTT. The V and J genes are TRBV18 and TRBJ2-2; maybe TRBD1 (6 bases). The V gene lost 4 bases and the J gene lost 4 bases, with 16 bases spanning the gap. CDR3 length equals 16 residues. CDR1 is KGHSH and CDR2 is LQKENI in the germline V gene.

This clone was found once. The CDR3 nucleotides read TGTGCCAGCAGTCCCACTGACAGGGGAGGGACTGAAGCTTTCTTT. Translating it yields CASSPTDRGGTEAFF. The chain combines TRBV6-1 with TRBJ1-1; 8 nucleotides align to TRBD1. The J segment lost 5 bases and the V segment lost 5 bases, leaving 10 bases of the junction unmatched. The CDR3 totals 15 residues. Germline CDR1 and CDR2: MNHNS and SASEGT.

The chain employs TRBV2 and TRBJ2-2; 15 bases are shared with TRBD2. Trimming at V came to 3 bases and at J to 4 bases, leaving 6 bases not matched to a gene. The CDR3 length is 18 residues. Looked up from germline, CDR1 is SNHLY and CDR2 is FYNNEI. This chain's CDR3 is CASSDTGTSGGITGELFF. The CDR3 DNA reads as TGTGCCAGCAGTGACACCGGGACTAGCGGGGGGATCACCGGGGAGCTGTTTTTT.

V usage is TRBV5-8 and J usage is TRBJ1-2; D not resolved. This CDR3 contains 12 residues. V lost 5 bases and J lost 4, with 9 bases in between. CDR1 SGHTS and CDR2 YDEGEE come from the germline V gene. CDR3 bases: TGTGCCAGCAGGAACAGCCTCTATGGCTACACCTTC. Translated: CASRNSLYGYTF.

In nucleotides, the CDR3 is TGTGCCAGCAAAACGGACAGGGGGAGAGAGACCCAGTACTTC. Amino acids: CASKTDRGRETQYF. The chain links TRBV6-4 to TRBJ2-5, with 10 bases matching TRBD1. V was clipped by 7 bases and J by 4 bases; unmatched bases: 6. The germline V gene has CDR1 MRHNA and CDR2 SNTAGT. The CDR3 has 14 residues.

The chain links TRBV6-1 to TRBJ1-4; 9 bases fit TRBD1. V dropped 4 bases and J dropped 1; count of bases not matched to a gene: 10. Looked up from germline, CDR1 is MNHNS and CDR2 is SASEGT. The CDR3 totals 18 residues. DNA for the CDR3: TGTGCCAGCAGTGCATCCGGGACAGGGTTTATAACTAATGAAAAACTGTTTTTT. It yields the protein CASSASGTGFITNEKLFF.

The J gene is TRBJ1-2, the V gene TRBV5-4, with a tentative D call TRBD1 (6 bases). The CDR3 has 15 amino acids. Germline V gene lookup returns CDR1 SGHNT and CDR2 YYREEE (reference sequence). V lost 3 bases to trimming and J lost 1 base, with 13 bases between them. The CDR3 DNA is TGTGCCAGCAGCTCCCCCAGGGGCCTTAACTATGGCTACACCTTC. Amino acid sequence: CASSSPRGLNYGYTF.

DNA of the CDR3: TGTGCCAGCAGCTCCTCGGGACAGGGTCAGCCCCAGCATTTT. Protein sequence: CASSSSGQGQPQHF. J is TRBJ1-5 and V is TRBV7-2; the match to TRBD1 covers 9 bases. CDR3 length: 14 residues. After removal of 4 bases from V and 6 bases from J, the junction contained 4 bases not matched to a gene. Germline CDR1 reads SGHTA; CDR2 reads FQGNSA.

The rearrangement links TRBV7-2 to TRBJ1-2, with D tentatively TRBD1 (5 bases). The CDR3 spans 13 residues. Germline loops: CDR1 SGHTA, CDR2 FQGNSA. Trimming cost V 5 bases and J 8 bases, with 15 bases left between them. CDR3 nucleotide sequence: TGTGCCAGCAGCCCCCGCAGGGTTGACGGCTACACCTTC. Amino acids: CASSPRRVDGYTF.

The CDR3 sequence: CASTIGGGLMNTEAFF. DNA for the CDR3: TGTGCCAGTACCATAGGGGGCGGACTAATGAACACTGAAGCTTTCTTT. This chain links TRBV19 with TRBJ1-1; 7 positions agree with TRBD1. Germline loops: CDR1 LNHDA, CDR2 SQIVND (reference sequence). J lost 0 bases, V lost 7 bases, and 11 bases had no gene match. The CDR3 sequence is 16 residues long.

The CDR3 DNA sequence: TGTGCCAGCAGCTGGACAGGAAACTATGGCTACACCTTC. Translating gives CASSWTGNYGYTF. The chain has TRBV5-6 and TRBJ1-2, with TRBD1 identical over 7 bases. This CDR3 region has 13 residues. V was clipped by 3 bases and J by 2 bases; unmatched bases: 1. Germline V gene lookup returns CDR1 SGHDT and CDR2 YYEEEE.

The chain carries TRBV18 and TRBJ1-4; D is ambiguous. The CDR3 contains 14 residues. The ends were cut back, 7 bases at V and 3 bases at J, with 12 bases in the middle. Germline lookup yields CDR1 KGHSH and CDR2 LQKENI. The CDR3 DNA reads TGTGCCAGCTTCCGTGGAGGAGCTAATGAAAAACTGTTTTTT. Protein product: CASFRGGANEKLFF.

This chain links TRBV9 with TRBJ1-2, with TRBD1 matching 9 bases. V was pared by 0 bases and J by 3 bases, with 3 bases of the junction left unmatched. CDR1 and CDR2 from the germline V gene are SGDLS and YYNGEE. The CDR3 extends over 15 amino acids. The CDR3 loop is CASSVDRGQHYGYTF. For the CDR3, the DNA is TGTGCCAGCAGCGTAGACAGGGGGCAGCACTATGGCTACACCTTC.

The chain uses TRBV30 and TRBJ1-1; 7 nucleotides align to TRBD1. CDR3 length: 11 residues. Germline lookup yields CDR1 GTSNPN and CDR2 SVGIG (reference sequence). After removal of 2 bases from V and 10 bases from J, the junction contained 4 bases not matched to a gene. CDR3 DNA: TGTGCCTGGAGTCCACAGGGGAGAGCTTTCTTT. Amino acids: CAWSPQGRAFF.

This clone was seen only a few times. The CDR3 region is CASSDYYEQYF. DNA of the CDR3: TGTGCCAGCAGCGACTACTACGAGCAGTACTTC. This sequence joins TRBV12-3 or TRBV12-4 and TRBJ2-7, with a weak D call TRBD2 (5 bases). Trimming left V 6 bases short and J 3 bases short, with 6 bases between. CDR3 size: 11 residues.

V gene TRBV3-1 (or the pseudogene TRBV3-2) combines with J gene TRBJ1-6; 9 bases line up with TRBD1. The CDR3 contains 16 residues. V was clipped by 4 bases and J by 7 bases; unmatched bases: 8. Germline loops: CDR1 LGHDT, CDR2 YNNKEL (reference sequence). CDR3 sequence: CASSPRGQGKNSPLHF. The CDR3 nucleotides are TGTGCCAGCAGCCCCCGGGGACAGGGCAAAAATTCACCCCTCCACTTT.

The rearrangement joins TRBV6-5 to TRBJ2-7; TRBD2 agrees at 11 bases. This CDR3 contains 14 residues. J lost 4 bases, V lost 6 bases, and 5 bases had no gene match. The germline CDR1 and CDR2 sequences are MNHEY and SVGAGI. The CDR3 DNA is TGTGCCAGCAGATTCCTAGCGGGAGGATACGAGCAGTACTTC. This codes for CASRFLAGGYEQYF.

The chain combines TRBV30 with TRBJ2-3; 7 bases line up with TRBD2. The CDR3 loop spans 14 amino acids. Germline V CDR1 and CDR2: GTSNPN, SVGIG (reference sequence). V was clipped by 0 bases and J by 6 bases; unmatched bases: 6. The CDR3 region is CAWSVRTSSDTQYF. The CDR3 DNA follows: TGTGCCTGGAGTGTCCGGACTAGTTCGGATACGCAGTATTTT.